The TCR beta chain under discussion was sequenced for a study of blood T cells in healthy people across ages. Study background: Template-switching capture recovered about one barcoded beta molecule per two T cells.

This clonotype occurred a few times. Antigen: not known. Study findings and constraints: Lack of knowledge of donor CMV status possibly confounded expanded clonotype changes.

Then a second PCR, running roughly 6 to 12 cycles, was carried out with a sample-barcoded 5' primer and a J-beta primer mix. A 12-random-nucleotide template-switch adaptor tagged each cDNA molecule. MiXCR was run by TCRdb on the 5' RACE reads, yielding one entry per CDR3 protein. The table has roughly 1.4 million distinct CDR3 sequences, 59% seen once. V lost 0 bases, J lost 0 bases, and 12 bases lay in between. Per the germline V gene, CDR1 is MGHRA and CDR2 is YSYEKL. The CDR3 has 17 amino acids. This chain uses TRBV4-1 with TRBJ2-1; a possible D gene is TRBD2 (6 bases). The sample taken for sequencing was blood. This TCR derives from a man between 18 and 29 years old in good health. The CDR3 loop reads CASSQDLAGSSYNEQFF. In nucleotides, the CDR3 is TGCGCCAGCAGCCAAGATTTGGCGGGGAGCTCCTACAATGAGCAGTTCTTC.